Following are 21 T cell receptor beta chains from one sample sequenced in a study of esophageal squamous cell carcinoma under preoperative chemotherapy. TCRdb processed the PCR reads anew with MiXCR; each CDR3 protein has one entry. The sample contains fewer than 18,000 distinct CDR3 sequences, roughly 66% of which appear only once. Time point indicated: before preoperative PTX-NDP chemotherapy. Sample collection occurred from a patient given preoperative chemotherapy. These receptors were obtained from a human donor with esophageal squamous cell carcinoma. The donor label of this sample is uncertain.

V usage is TRBV6-1 and J usage is TRBJ2-3, with 13 bases lining up with TRBD2. Germline loops: CDR1 MNHNS, CDR2 SASEGT. CDR3 length equals 17 residues. V gave up 6 bases and J gave up 2 bases; unmatched junction bases: 8. CDR3 in DNA: TGTGCCAGCAGAAGGACTAGCGGGAGTCCCCCCACAGATACGCAGTATTTT. Encoded protein: CASRRTSGSPPTDTQYF.

In DNA, the CDR3 is TGCGCCAGCAGTGATAGCGGGACTAGCGAGTATAATGAGCAGTTCTTC. Encoded protein: CASSDSGTSEYNEQFF. V is TRBV10-1 and J is TRBJ2-1; 10 bases match TRBD2. Germline V gives CDR1 WNHNN, CDR2 SYGVQD (reference sequence). V dropped 3 bases and J dropped 7; count of bases not matched to a gene: 9. CDR3 length: 16 residues.

Notes on this clonotype: A junction end diverges from the germline sequence, so it may reflect a read error. DNA of the CDR3: TGTGCCAGCGGGGGCAACGGGGGGGGCGGGGAAGATACCCAGTACTTC. Protein product: CASGGNGGGGEDTQYF. The J gene is TRBJ2-3, the V gene TRBV6-1; TRBD2 aligns across 8 bases. The J call is doubtful: the DNA matches TRBJ2-5 better. This CDR3 is built from 16 residues. CDR1 is MNHNS and CDR2 is SASEGT in the germline V gene.

This clonotype was counted a few times. The chain combines TRBV6-2 or TRBV6-3 with TRBJ2-3; 7 bases align to TRBD1. Germline V CDR1 and CDR2: MNHEY, SVGEGT. CDR3 size: 14 residues. The junction had 8 bases not matched to a gene; V was cut back by 5 bases and J by 6 bases. For the CDR3, the DNA is TGTGCCAGCAGTCACCTGACAGGGATGGATACGCAGTATTTT. Residues: CASSHLTGMDTQYF.

A word on this clonotype: One end of the junction is discordant with germline, which a read error may explain. The CDR3 nucleotides read TGTGCCAGCAGTGAGGGGGGGAGAGCCAAAAATACTCAGTATTTC. Encoded protein: CASSEGGRAKNTQYF. The chain is built from TRBV6-1 and TRBJ2-4; 7 nucleotides align to TRBD2. In germline, CDR1 is MNHNS, CDR2 SASEGT. The length of the CDR3 is 15 residues.

Within the sample, this clonotype is large (0.1 to 1%). The chain has TRBV7-2 and TRBJ2-1; 10 bases fit TRBD2. Germline CDR1 is SGHTA and CDR2 is FQGNSA. J gave up 7 bases and V 0 bases, and 6 bases lay outside the gene matches. The CDR3 length is 16 residues. CDR3 residues: CASSLALSGRSNEQFF. The DNA for the CDR3 is TGTGCCAGCAGCTTAGCGCTTAGCGGGAGGTCAAATGAGCAGTTCTTC.

Concerning this clonotype: The germline gene is not matched at one end of the junction; a read error may be the cause. The chain links TRBV6-4 to TRBJ2-3, with a possible D match to TRBD2 (5 bases). Germline-derived CDR1 and CDR2 are MRHNA and SNTAGT. This CDR3 has 14 residues. The CDR3 loop reads CAGSEGRDSETQYF. In nucleotides, the CDR3 is TGTGCGGGCAGTGAGGGCCGTGACTCAGAGACGCAGTATTTT.

On this clonotype itself: A read error may account for a junction end that differs from germline. J is TRBJ2-3 and V is TRBV6-5; TRBD2 matches 7 bases. Germline lookup yields CDR1 MNHEY and CDR2 SVGAGI. CDR3 size: 15 residues. CDR3 in DNA: TGTGCCAGCAGTTCCAGCGGGGCTAGCACAGATACGCAGTATTTC. It codes for CASSSSGASTDTQYF.

Concerning this clonotype itself: At one of its ends the junction is not consistent with the germline gene, which may arise from a read error. The gene calls are TRBV6-1 and TRBJ2-3; D is tentatively TRBD1 or TRBD2 (6 bases each). The germline V gene has CDR1 MNHNS and CDR2 SASEGT. This CDR3 has 14 residues. The CDR3 here is CAGSGGGAPETQYF. The CDR3, as DNA: TGTGCGGGCAGTGGGGGCGGGGCCCCAGAGACCCAGTATTTC.

A note on this clonotype: One end of the junction does not line up with germline, which may come from a read error. This chain joins TRBV6-1 and TRBJ2-6; D is tentatively TRBD1 or TRBD2 (7 bases each). This CDR3 has 15 amino acids. Germline V gene lookup returns CDR1 MNHNS and CDR2 SASEGT. CDR3 sequence reads: CACRGGASGSNVLSF. In DNA, the CDR3 is TGTGCATGCAGGGGGGGGGCCTCTGGGTCCAACGTCCTGTCCTTC.

The sample holds a few counts of this clonotype. This chain joins TRBV5-1 and TRBJ2-5; TRBD1 agrees at 7 bases. The J call is uncertain, as TRBJ2-7 better fits the DNA end. Per germline, CDR1 SGHRS and CDR2 YFSETQ. The CDR3 sequence is 14 residues long. CDR3 amino acids: CASSQGTVLGEQYF. CDR3 nucleotide sequence: TGCGCCAGCAGCCAAGGGACAGTCCTAGGCGAGCAGTACTTC.

A single count supports this clonotype. This chain joins TRBV25-1 and TRBJ2-1; D possibly corresponds to TRBD2 (6 bases). This CDR3 spans 14 amino acids. The germline V and J ends were trimmed by 4 bases and 0 bases, with 7 bases remaining between them. Germline V lookup: CDR1 MGHDK, CDR2 SYGVNS. As DNA, the CDR3 is TGTGCCAGCAGTGTTAGCGGCTCCTACAATGAGCAGTTCTTC. Protein product: CASSVSGSYNEQFF.

The rearrangement links TRBV11-2 to TRBJ2-5; D is ambiguous. Judging by the DNA end, TRBJ2-7 fits better; the J call may be wrong. This CDR3 contains 14 residues. Germline V gene sequence: CDR1 SGHAT, CDR2 FQNNGV. The CDR3 reads CASSFISAAYEQYF. Here the CDR3 DNA reads TGTGCCAGCAGCTTTATTTCCGCCGCCTACGAGCAGTACTTC.

A remark on this clonotype: Since no conserved phenylalanine or tryptophan closes the CDR3, a read error is the likely cause. The chain employs TRBV6-1 and TRBJ2-7; D is unresolved. CDR3 size: 14 residues. The V gene lost 2 bases and the J gene lost 1 base, with 9 bases spanning the gap. The germline CDR1 and CDR2 sequences are MNHNS and SASEGT. CDR3: CASSEMRESYEQYL. The DNA for the CDR3 is TGTGCCAGCAGTGAAATGCGAGAGTCCTACGAGCAGTACTTA.

A few counts support this clonotype. This chain links TRBV7-2 with TRBJ2-2; D gene uncertain. The CDR3 sequence is 13 residues long. Trimming stripped 3 bases from V and 8 bases from J, with 10 bases between. Germline CDR1 SGHTA, CDR2 FQGNSA. In nucleotides, the CDR3 is TGTGCCAGCAGCTTCGGCATCTTAGGGGAGCTGTTTTTT. Residues: CASSFGILGELFF.

This clonotype was seen a handful of times. The chain recombines TRBV6-1 with TRBJ2-1, with D unresolved. The J call may be mistaken, given a closer DNA end match to TRBJ2-5. Germline-derived CDR1 and CDR2 are MNHNS and SASEGT. CDR3 length: 14 amino acids. The CDR3 loop is CASSEGLSLGTQYF. The CDR3 bases are TGTGCCAGCAGTGAAGGTTTGAGCCTCGGAACCCAGTACTTC.

Details on this clonotype: A junction boundary mismatches the germline segment, possibly from a read error. The V gene is TRBV6-1, the J gene TRBJ2-2, with 7 bases lining up with TRBD1. CDR3 length equals 14 residues. From germline, CDR1 is MNHNS and CDR2 SASEGT. CDR3 in amino acids: CAGSQALNTGELYF. CDR3 in DNA: TGTGCGGGCAGCCAGGCTCTGAACACAGGGGAGCTGTATTTT.

The chain is built from TRBV6-1 and TRBJ2-1; D is perhaps TRBD1 or TRBD2 (6 bases each). Judging by the DNA end, TRBJ2-7 fits better; the J call may be wrong. Germline V gene lookup returns CDR1 MNHNS and CDR2 SASEGT. The CDR3 is 15 amino acids. The CDR3 nucleotides read TGTGCCAGCAGTGACCAGGGGACTGGGGCCAACGAGCAGTACTTC. Translated, it gives CASSDQGTGANEQYF.

The chain uses TRBV6-1 and TRBJ2-5, with a weak D call TRBD2 (5 bases). The better agreement between TRBJ2-1 and the DNA end casts doubt on the J call. This CDR3 has 16 amino acids. From germline, CDR1 is MNHNS and CDR2 SASEGT. As DNA, the CDR3 is TGTGCCAGCAGTGAAATCCGGTCTTCGGGGAAAGAGGAGCAGTTCTTC. Encoded protein: CASSEIRSSGKEEQFF.

This clonotype was counted ten times or more. This chain links TRBV11-2 with TRBJ2-5, with TRBD2 identical over 12 bases. The germline V gene has CDR1 SGHAT and CDR2 FQNNGV. The ends lost 2 bases at V and 4 bases at J; junction bases unmatched: 5. This CDR3 contains 16 residues. Here the CDR3 reads CASSLLAGGPGETQYF. In nucleotides, the CDR3 is TGTGCCAGCAGCTTACTAGCGGGAGGGCCGGGAGAGACCCAGTACTTC.

Remarks on this clonotype: This CDR3 is missing its conserved last phenylalanine or tryptophan, likely due to a read error. Because the CDR3's place on the DNA is in doubt, the DNA is left out and the CDR3 is given as listed by TCRdb. V and J are TRBV6-5 and TRBJ2-1; the DNA was not compared with TRBD1, the D call given in the table. The CDR3 adds up to 17 amino acids, both ends counted. Germline loops: CDR1 MNHEY, CDR2 SVGAGI. The CDR3 region is CASSYSGGGVGQTTWHS.